A single sample gave rise to the 22 T cell receptor beta chains below, sequenced in a study of cytomegalovirus exposure and HLA in healthy donors. Primers included in the PCR were 60 Vbeta and 13 Jbeta primers. Method: immunoSEQ multiplex PCR; TCRdb's copy keeps in-frame clones and lacks some. The sample has around 130,000 clones, approximately 80% seen once. The source material was PBMCs. These receptors were taken from a woman younger than 30 in good health and CMV-seropositive.

The V and J genes are TRBV27 and TRBJ2-1, with a weak D call TRBD2 (6 bases). The CDR3 runs to 10 residues. Germline loops: CDR1 MNHEY, CDR2 SMNVEV (reference sequence). V was shortened by 7 bases and J by 8 bases, with 6 bases between the two germline ends. DNA for the CDR3: TGTGCCAGCACGGGGGATGAGCAGTTCTTC. Translating gives CASTGDEQFF.

The CDR3 here is CASSVSGGANTGELFF. As DNA, the CDR3 is TGTGCCAGCAGCGTGAGTGGCGGGGCTAACACCGGGGAGCTGTTTTTT. The J gene is TRBJ2-2, the V gene TRBV9, with D possibly matching TRBD2 (6 bases). CDR1 SGDLS and CDR2 YYNGEE come from the germline V gene. This CDR3 spans 16 amino acids. Trimming pared 2 bases from V and 2 bases from J, leaving 13 bases between.

The V gene is TRBV9, the J gene TRBJ2-1, with 8 bases lining up with TRBD1. CDR3 length: 13 amino acids. CDR1 and CDR2 (germline): SGDLS, YYNGEE. The V and J ends lost 7 bases and 8 bases, in that order; junction bases with no gene match: 8. This chain's CDR3 is CASGTRGRDEQFF. In nucleotides, the CDR3 is TGTGCCAGCGGAACCAGGGGGCGCGATGAGCAGTTCTTC.

The chain carries TRBV5-1 and TRBJ2-7; 9 bases fit TRBD1. Trimming cost V 3 bases and J 6 bases; bases outside gene matches: 4. The CDR3 spans 13 residues. Germline CDR1 SGHRS, CDR2 YFSETQ. The CDR3 nucleotides read TGCGCCAGCAGCTCAAACAGGGGGCGCGAGCAGTACTTC. It is translated as CASSSNRGREQYF. The whole variable domain, remainder taken from reference TRBV5-1 and TRBJ2-7, is KAGVTQTPRYLIKTRGQQVTLSCSPISGHRSVSWYQQTPGQGLQFLFEYFSETQRNKGNFPGRFSGRQFSNSRSEMNVSTLELGDSALYLCASSSNRGREQYFGPGTRLTVT.

This chain connects TRBV6-5 to TRBJ1-2; tentatively, D is TRBD1 (5 bases). The V end lost 4 bases, the J end lost 8 bases, and 14 bases lay between the germline ends. The length of the CDR3 is 13 residues. Looked up from germline, CDR1 is MNHEY and CDR2 is SVGAGI. The DNA for the CDR3 is TGTGCCAGCAGTTCCCAAGGGCAGGGCGGCTACACCTTC. Translated: CASSSQGQGGYTF.

This clone occurred once. V is TRBV5-4 and J is TRBJ1-2; 8 bases map to TRBD1. This CDR3 comprises 14 residues. The V gene end was trimmed by 1 base and the J gene end by 7 bases; junction bases not matched to a gene: 6. Germline assignment: CDR1 SGHNT and CDR2 YYREEE (reference sequence). CDR3 region: CASSLFQGARGYTF. The CDR3 DNA reads TGTGCCAGCAGCTTGTTTCAGGGGGCGCGTGGCTACACCTTC.

V is TRBV7-9 and J is TRBJ2-7; D is ambiguous. The length of the CDR3 is 16 residues. CDR1 is SEHNR and CDR2 is FQNEAQ in the germline V gene (reference sequence). V shed 5 bases and J shed 0 bases, with 17 bases lying between them. CDR3 nucleotides: TGTGCCAGCAGCCCCTTCGTCGTAGAGTACTCCTACGAGCAGTACTTC. Its protein product is CASSPFVVEYSYEQYF.

This clone was recorded once. The chain couples TRBV18 to TRBJ2-3; TRBD2 matches 9 bases. The CDR3 has 15 amino acids. V lost 2 bases to trimming and J lost 2 bases; unmatched junction nucleotides: 2. CDR1 and CDR2 (germline): KGHSH, LQKENI. CDR3 region: CASSPIAGDTDTQYF. The CDR3 region has the DNA TGTGCCAGCTCACCAATAGCGGGAGACACAGATACGCAGTATTTT.

This rearrangement joins TRBV1 to TRBJ2-3; TRBD1 is the table's D call, not checked against the DNA. TRBV1 is designated a pseudogene. This CDR3 is built from 15 residues. CDR3 residues: CTRTATGSSTDTQYF. The CDR3 nucleotides are TGCACCAGAACCGCTACAGGATCTAGCACAGATACGCAGTATTTT.

This rearrangement joins TRBV7-6 to TRBJ1-5, with 10 nucleotides matching TRBD1. The CDR3 length is 20 residues. With 2 bases clipped from V and 2 bases from J, the junction kept 15 bases outside the gene matches. Germline V gene sequence: CDR1 SGHVS, CDR2 FNYEAQ. The CDR3 DNA reads as TGTGCCAGCAGCTTATTTGCCGGGACAGGGGTGGAATATGGCAATCAGCCCCAGCATTTT. Protein: CASSLFAGTGVEYGNQPQHF.

The J gene is TRBJ1-3, the V gene TRBV7-6; 7 nucleotides align to TRBD1. V trimming: 5 bases; J trimming: 4 bases; junction bases outside the gene matches: 5. This CDR3 contains 14 residues. Germline values: CDR1 SGHVS, CDR2 FNYEAQ. The CDR3 DNA reads as TGTGCCAGCAGCCCGCAGGGGGGCGGAAACACCATATATTTT. Translation gives CASSPQGGGNTIYF.

Comments on this clone: The junction shows a germline mismatch at one end, possibly a read error. The CDR3 loop reads CASRLAGPGELFF. CDR3 nucleotides: TGTGCCAGCAGGTTAGCGGGCCCCGGGGAGCTGTTTTTT. This rearrangement joins TRBV7-2 to TRBJ2-2, with 7 positions matching TRBD2. The CDR3 is made up of 13 amino acids. Germline values: CDR1 SGHTA, CDR2 FQGNSA. Drawing the rest from reference TRBV7-2 and TRBJ2-2, the complete variable domain is GAGVSQSPSNKVTEKGKDVELRCDPISGHTALYWYRQSLGQGLEFLIYFQGNSAPDKSGLPSDRFSAERTGGSVSTLTIQRTQQEDSAVYLCASRLAGPGELFFGEGSRLTVL.

This chain uses TRBV19 with TRBJ1-4, with a weak D call TRBD1 (5 bases). This CDR3 has 15 residues. Trimming left V 3 bases short and J 8 bases short, with 16 bases between. CDR1 LNHDA and CDR2 SQIVND come from the germline V gene (reference sequence). The CDR3 nucleotides read TGTGCCAGTAGTATCCCCGGGTTTAGGGGAGAAAAACTGTTTTTT. It translates to CASSIPGFRGEKLFF.

This chain links TRBV10-3 with TRBJ2-5; TRBD1 agrees at 7 bases. The DNA end is a closer match to TRBJ2-7, so the J assignment may be wrong. Germline assignment: CDR1 ENHRY and CDR2 SYGVKD. This CDR3 contains 13 residues. CDR3 in DNA: TGTGCCATCAGCCTCGGGACAGACTACGAGCAGTACTTC. Encoded protein: CAISLGTDYEQYF.

J is TRBJ2-7 and V is TRBV7-8; TRBD2 might be the D (7 bases). Looked up from germline, CDR1 is SGHVS and CDR2 is FQNEAQ. The CDR3 covers 13 residues. The V end was cut by 3 bases, the J end by 4 bases, with 10 bases between. The CDR3 sequence is CASSLEGGYEQYF. The CDR3 DNA sequence: TGTGCCAGCAGCTTGGAGGGGGGGTACGAGCAGTACTTC.

J is TRBJ1-2 and V is TRBV4-1; 10 bases fit TRBD1. This CDR3 is built from 15 residues. Germline trimming cut 1 base from V and 3 bases from J; bases unmatched to any gene: 2. Germline values: CDR1 MGHRA, CDR2 YSYEKL. CDR3 amino acids: CASSQGDRGDYGYTF. Written as DNA, the CDR3 is TGCGCCAGCAGCCAAGGGGACAGGGGAGACTATGGCTACACCTTC.

The chain uses TRBV6-5 and TRBJ1-2, with D perhaps matching TRBD1 (6 bases). The germline CDR1 and CDR2 sequences are MNHEY and SVGAGI. The CDR3 is 15 amino acids. V was trimmed by 5 bases and J by 4 bases, leaving 17 bases between them. The CDR3 sequence: CASSPKTGILYGYTF. The CDR3 DNA sequence: TGTGCCAGCAGTCCAAAGACAGGAATTCTCTATGGCTACACCTTC.

This sequence joins TRBV4-1 and TRBJ2-5; 8 bases are a match to TRBD2. V trimming: 7 bases; J trimming: 2 bases; junction bases outside the gene matches: 12. This CDR3 contains 16 residues. CDR1 and CDR2 from the germline V gene are MGHRA and YSYEKL. CDR3 bases: TGCGCCAGCACCCCCGATGTGACGGGGGGGCAAGAGACCCAGTACTTC. Its translation: CASTPDVTGGQETQYF.

The J gene is TRBJ1-2, the V gene TRBV21-1; the table assigns TRBD1, which was not confirmed against the DNA. TRBV21-1 is deemed a pseudogene. The CDR3 runs 12 residues. CDR3 sequence: CASLTGCRGYTF. In DNA, the CDR3 is TGTGCCAGTCTGACAGGGTGCCGGGGCTACACCTTC.

This clone was picked up a small number of times. The chain carries TRBV28 and TRBJ2-1, with 7 bases identical to TRBD2. J gave up 5 bases and V 2 bases, and 12 bases lay outside the gene matches. This CDR3 spans 17 amino acids. CDR1 and CDR2 from the germline V gene are MDHEN and SYDVKM. The CDR3 nucleotides read TGTGCCAGCAGTTTACTTGGGGCGGGGGAGGGAAACAATGAGCAGTTCTTC. Protein sequence: CASSLLGAGEGNNEQFF.

The chain uses TRBV4-2 and TRBJ1-2; a weak D match, TRBD1 (6 bases). CDR3 length: 13 amino acids. Between the trimmed V and J ends, which lost 4 bases and 4 bases, there was a span of 10 bases. Germline lookup yields CDR1 LGHNA and CDR2 YNFKEQ. In DNA, the CDR3 is TGTGCCAGCAGCCTGGACAGTCTCTATGGCTACACCTTC. As protein: CASSLDSLYGYTF.

Concerning this clone itself: A junction boundary mismatches the germline segment, possibly from a read error. The chain combines TRBV7-9 with TRBJ2-1; perhaps TRBD1 as D (6 bases). Per germline, CDR1 SEHNR and CDR2 FQNEAQ (reference sequence). This CDR3 is 14 amino acids long. The chain's CDR3 is CSSRPRDIRDEQFF. The CDR3 DNA sequence: TGTTCCAGCAGACCCCGGGACATACGGGATGAGCAGTTCTTC.